Shown below are 32 T cell receptor beta chains from a single sample sequenced in a study of OX40 agonist ivuxolimab in advanced cancers. Method: immunoSEQ multiplex PCR; TCRdb's copy keeps in-frame clones and lacks some. The table records about 55,000 clones, 84% of them present only once. The sequenced sample was CD4+ or CD8+ T cells sorted from blood, obtained in a trial of the OX40 agonist ivuxolimab. The receptors stem from an adult with an advanced solid tumor such as melanoma, head and neck, liver or kidney cancer.

The chain carries TRBV27 and TRBJ2-1; no definite D call. V was cut by 4 bases and J by 4 bases, with 8 bases left in between. Germline V CDR1 and CDR2: MNHEY, SMNVEV (reference sequence). The CDR3 runs 13 residues. CDR3 DNA: TGTGCCAGCAGTTCTCGGAATTACAATGAGCAGTTCTTC. As protein: CASSSRNYNEQFF.

This clone turned up a few times. The chain combines TRBV30 with TRBJ2-7; tentatively, D is TRBD1 (6 bases). This CDR3 contains 12 residues. Trimming removed 3 bases from V and 5 bases from J, with 11 bases in between. Germline V gene sequence: CDR1 GTSNPN, CDR2 SVGIG (reference sequence). In nucleotides, the CDR3 is TGTGCCTGGAGAGGGGGTCCCAACGAGCAGTACTTC. As protein: CAWRGGPNEQYF. The full variable domain, its missing parts supplied by reference TRBV30 and TRBJ2-7, is SQTIHQWPATLVQPVGSPLSLECTVEGTSNPNLYWYRQAAGRGLQLLFYSVGIGQISSEVPQNLSASRPQDRQFILSSKKLLLSDSGFYLCAWRGGPNEQYFGPGTRLTVT.

The chain links TRBV6-6 to TRBJ2-1, with no clear D. V lost 9 bases and J 8 bases, leaving 11 bases between the germline ends. CDR1 is MNHNY and CDR2 is SVGAGI in the germline V gene (reference sequence). CDR3 length: 11 amino acids. The chain's CDR3 is CASFGVHEQFF. DNA of the CDR3: TGTGCCAGTTTTGGTGTGCATGAGCAGTTCTTC.

The chain employs TRBV6-1 and TRBJ2-3; no clear D. V was pared by 7 bases and J by 3 bases, with 2 bases between. CDR3 length equals 10 residues. In germline, CDR1 is MNHNS, CDR2 SASEGT. CDR3: CASNTDTQYF. CDR3 DNA sequence: TGTGCCAGCAATACAGATACGCAGTATTTT.

V gene TRBV7-8 combines with J gene TRBJ1-3; 7 bases agree with TRBD1. J was trimmed by 5 bases and V by 5 bases; bases with no gene match: 15. Germline assignment: CDR1 SGHVS and CDR2 FQNEAQ. This CDR3 comprises 17 residues. CDR3 sequence reads: CASSTQFQRGLRNTIYF. CDR3 coding DNA: TGTGCCAGCAGCACTCAATTCCAGAGGGGGCTTAGAAACACCATATATTTT.

V is TRBV9 and J is TRBJ2-7; 8 bases match TRBD1. There are 15 residues in the CDR3. J was trimmed by 3 bases and V by 3 bases; bases with no gene match: 8. The germline CDR1 and CDR2 sequences are SGDLS and YYNGEE. This chain's CDR3 is CASSGPTGVNYEQYF. DNA of the CDR3: TGTGCCAGCAGCGGACCGACAGGGGTAAACTACGAGCAGTACTTC.

This clone is judged medium-sized. The chain combines TRBV27 with TRBJ2-5; D possibly corresponds to TRBD1 (6 bases). The CDR3 runs 14 residues. Between the trimmed V and J ends, which lost 5 bases and 5 bases, there was a span of 15 bases. Germline V lookup: CDR1 MNHEY, CDR2 SMNVEV (reference sequence). CDR3 sequence reads: CASSNTGFIETQYF. CDR3 sequence (DNA): TGTGCCAGCAGTAACACAGGGTTTATCGAGACCCAGTACTTC.

The J gene is TRBJ1-3, the V gene TRBV28, with D perhaps matching TRBD1 (5 bases). CDR3 length equals 16 residues. The V end lost 1 base, the J end lost 3 bases, and 13 bases lay between the germline ends. Germline CDR1 and CDR2: MDHEN and SYDVKM. CDR3 sequence (DNA): TGTGCCAGCAGTTTATTTGGGGGGGACTATGGAAACACCATATATTTT. Protein: CASSLFGGDYGNTIYF.

The chain links TRBV14 to TRBJ1-3; D uncertain. Germline V gene lookup returns CDR1 SGHDN and CDR2 FVKESK. The CDR3 runs to 15 residues. V was clipped by 0 bases and J by 0 bases, with 6 bases between them. CDR3 sequence reads: CASSQDWISGNTIYF. The CDR3 DNA is TGTGCCAGCAGCCAAGATTGGATCTCTGGAAACACCATATATTTT.

The V call is TRBV18, the J call TRBJ2-2; D gene uncertain. The V gene lost 0 bases and the J gene lost 3 bases, with 11 bases spanning the gap. From germline, CDR1 is KGHSH and CDR2 LQKENI. This CDR3 comprises 16 residues. The CDR3 is CASSPPTSSYTGELFF. The DNA of the CDR3 is TGTGCCAGCTCACCACCGACATCCTCTTACACCGGGGAGCTGTTTTTT.

The rearrangement joins TRBV19 to TRBJ1-2; 7 nucleotides align to TRBD1. The CDR3 has 14 residues. Unmatched junction bases numbered 7, after V lost 5 bases and J lost 4 bases. Looked up from germline, CDR1 is LNHDA and CDR2 is SQIVND (reference sequence). The DNA of the CDR3 is TGTGCCAGTAGTGCCGAACAGGGGAGCTATGGCTACACCTTC. Translation gives CASSAEQGSYGYTF.

The chain couples TRBV5-8 to TRBJ1-4; no clear D. CDR3 size: 12 residues. Germline loops: CDR1 SGHTS, CDR2 YDEGEE. V was clipped by 4 bases and J by 7 bases, with 8 bases between them. The CDR3 loop is CASSLGSEKLFF. CDR3 nucleotide sequence: TGTGCCAGCAGCCTTGGGTCTGAAAAACTGTTTTTT.

The chain recombines TRBV5-4 with TRBJ2-7; D could derive from TRBD1 or TRBD2 (5 bases each). CDR1 and CDR2 from the germline V gene are SGHNT and YYREEE (reference sequence). Between the trimmed V and J ends, which lost 0 bases and 5 bases, there was a span of 12 bases. The CDR3 covers 14 residues. The CDR3 protein is CASSLDLGTDEQYF. The CDR3 DNA sequence: TGTGCCAGCAGCTTGGATCTGGGGACGGACGAGCAGTACTTC.

This clone was detected only once. The chain links TRBV5-6 to TRBJ2-7, with D maybe TRBD2 (5 bases). Germline lookup yields CDR1 SGHDT and CDR2 YYEEEE. The CDR3 runs to 16 residues. The V gene lost 3 bases and the J gene lost 13 bases, with 29 bases spanning the gap. In DNA, the CDR3 is TGTGCCAGCAGCTCTATCCAAGAGAGTTGGACTGTCGAGCCCTACTTC. Protein product: CASSSIQESWTVEPYF.

V is TRBV11-2 and J is TRBJ2-1; perhaps TRBD2 as D (6 bases). V lost 3 bases and J 13 bases, leaving 10 bases between the germline ends. Germline CDR1 reads SGHAT; CDR2 reads FQNNGV. The CDR3 runs to 11 residues. The CDR3 nucleotides are TGTGCCAGCAGCTTTGGGACTGATCAGTTCTTC. It is translated as CASSFGTDQFF. Variable domain in full (rest from reference TRBV11-2 and TRBJ2-1): EAGVAQSPRYKIIEKRQSVAFWCNPISGHATLYWYQQILGQGPKLLIQFQNNGVVDDSQLPKDRFSAERLKGVDSTLKIQPAKLEDSAVYLCASSFGTDQFFGPGTRLTVL.

A few counts support this clone. The chain links TRBV5-4 to TRBJ1-5; D unclear. This CDR3 is built from 12 residues. In germline, CDR1 is SGHNT, CDR2 YYREEE (reference sequence). The V and J ends lost 0 bases and 4 bases respectively, with 2 bases between them. CDR3 amino acids: CASSLENQPQHF. The CDR3 region has the DNA TGTGCCAGCAGCTTGGAGAATCAGCCCCAGCATTTT.

This chain links TRBV28 with TRBJ2-1, with D possibly matching TRBD1 (5 bases). V was clipped by 5 bases and J by 10 bases, with 21 bases between them. Germline CDR1 MDHEN, CDR2 SYDVKM. The CDR3 has 15 amino acids. Here the CDR3 reads CASSPPGGALREQFF. The CDR3 region has the DNA TGTGCCAGCAGTCCCCCTGGTGGGGCCCTCAGAGAGCAGTTCTTC.

CDR3 in DNA: TGTGCCAGCACCCGGACTAGCGGGAGAGGGGAGACCCAGTACTTC. Protein product: CASTRTSGRGETQYF. This chain uses TRBV25-1 with TRBJ2-5; TRBD2 agrees at 13 bases. Germline V gene data show CDR1 as MGHDK and CDR2 as SYGVNS. J gave up 5 bases and V 7 bases, and 7 bases lay outside the gene matches. This CDR3 contains 15 residues. The complete variable domain, with remaining parts taken from reference TRBV25-1 and TRBJ2-5, reads EADIYQTPRYLVIGTGKKITLECSQTMGHDKMYWYQQDPGMELHLIHYSYGVNSTEKGDLSSESTVSRIRTEHFPLTLESARPSHTSQYLCASTRTSGRGETQYFGPGTRLLVL.

The J gene is TRBJ1-5, the V gene TRBV6-1, with a possible D match to TRBD1 (5 bases). The V and J ends lost 3 bases and 6 bases respectively, with 15 bases between them. This CDR3 is 15 amino acids long. The germline CDR1 and CDR2 sequences are MNHNS and SASEGT. The CDR3 spells CASSEGIGAVQPQHF. In DNA, the CDR3 is TGTGCCAGCAGTGAGGGGATCGGGGCCGTTCAGCCCCAGCATTTT.

The chain couples TRBV6-5 to TRBJ2-5; the match to TRBD1 covers 9 bases. From germline, CDR1 is MNHEY and CDR2 SVGAGI. This CDR3 has 14 residues. The V and J ends lost 4 bases and 7 bases, in that order; junction bases with no gene match: 7. The CDR3 DNA reads as TGTGCCAGCAGTTTCACAGGGGGCGAAGGGACCCAGTACTTC. The encoded protein is CASSFTGGEGTQYF.

J is TRBJ2-1 and V is TRBV19, with D maybe TRBD2 (7 bases). The germline V gene encodes CDR1 LNHDA and CDR2 SQIVND (reference sequence). The CDR3 loop spans 13 amino acids. V was shortened by 7 bases and J by 9 bases, with 16 bases between the two germline ends. DNA of the CDR3: TGTGCCAGTACCTCCACGGGGGGCGGTGAGCAGTTCTTC. Translation gives CASTSTGGGEQFF.

In regard to this clone: It is likely a read error, because the conserved phenylalanine at the end of the CDR3 is missing. The DNA is left out, because the CDR3 cannot be placed on it with certainty; the CDR3 is given as TCRdb lists it. The gene calls are TRBV5-4 and TRBJ2-7; the D call TRBD2 from the table was never checked on the DNA. The CDR3 length is 17 residues, termini included. Germline V CDR1 and CDR2: SGHNT, YYREEE (reference sequence). Here the CDR3 reads CASSLRRLGLAGGHFVL.

The chain combines TRBV11-3 with TRBJ2-7; D gene unclear. The ends were cut back, 2 bases at V and 3 bases at J, with 5 bases in the middle. Looked up from germline, CDR1 is SGHNT and CDR2 is YENEEA. The CDR3 sequence is 12 residues long. CDR3 sequence reads: CASSLPLYEQYF. The CDR3 bases are TGTGCCAGCAGCTTACCCCTCTACGAGCAGTACTTC.

The rearrangement joins TRBV25-1 to TRBJ2-7; 9 bases align to TRBD2. Germline loops: CDR1 MGHDK, CDR2 SYGVNS. The CDR3 is 13 residues long. J lost 2 bases, V lost 10 bases, and 6 bases had no gene match. The CDR3 DNA is TGTGCCACCCGACTAGCGGAACCCTACGAGCAGTACTTC. This encodes CATRLAEPYEQYF.

This clone was counted between two and nine times. The gene calls are TRBV19 and TRBJ2-5, with D possibly TRBD1 on 5 matching bases. Deletions cut 5 bases from V and 1 base from J, with 14 bases between. This CDR3 is built from 15 residues. From germline, CDR1 is LNHDA and CDR2 SQIVND (reference sequence). The CDR3 region has the DNA TGTGCCAGTAGTCCGGCCCCCCAGGGCCAAGAGACCCAGTACTTC. Its protein product is CASSPAPQGQETQYF. The whole variable domain, filled in from reference TRBV19 and TRBJ2-5, reads DGGITQSPKYLFRKEGQNVTLSCEQNLNHDAMYWYRQDPGQGLRLIYYSQIVNDFQKGDIAEGYSVSREKKESFPLTVTSAQKNPTAFYLCASSPAPQGQETQYFGPGTRLLVL.

This chain links TRBV7-2 with TRBJ2-1; D is possibly TRBD1 (6 bases). This CDR3 region has 15 residues. Deletions cut 1 base from V and 9 bases from J, with 16 bases between. The germline gives CDR1 SGHTA, CDR2 FQGNSA. CDR3 amino acids: CASSLVRGEMGEQFF. The CDR3 bases are TGTGCCAGCAGCTTAGTCAGGGGAGAAATGGGTGAGCAGTTCTTC.

The J gene is TRBJ1-5, the V gene TRBV30; 8 bases map to TRBD1. This CDR3 has 16 residues. CDR1 is GTSNPN and CDR2 is SVGIG in the germline V gene (reference sequence). J was trimmed by 4 bases and V by 5 bases; bases with no gene match: 13. The CDR3 spells CAWQLQGDRSNQPQHF. CDR3 DNA sequence: TGTGCCTGGCAACTTCAGGGGGACAGGTCGAATCAGCCCCAGCATTTT.

This clone was observed a handful of times. CDR3 sequence (DNA): TGTGCCAGCAGCCAGTTTAACTATGGCTACACCTTC. Protein sequence: CASSQFNYGYTF. V gene TRBV14 combines with J gene TRBJ1-2; no definite D call. This CDR3 is built from 12 residues. Trimming took 3 bases from V and 1 from J, leaving 3 bases between them. Germline V gene sequence: CDR1 SGHDN, CDR2 FVKESK.

V and J are TRBV5-4 and TRBJ2-5; D perhaps matches TRBD1 (6 bases). Gene TRBJ2-7 matches the end of the DNA better, so the J call may be wrong. Germline values: CDR1 SGHNT, CDR2 YYREEE (reference sequence). The CDR3 has 15 amino acids. CDR3 amino acids: CASSSGTLSSYEQYF. The CDR3 DNA reads TGTGCCAGCAGCTCCGGGACACTAAGCTCCTACGAGCAGTACTTC.

The V and J genes are TRBV6-6 and TRBJ1-2; 10 bases line up with TRBD1. The CDR3 sequence is 12 residues long. The V gene end was trimmed by 6 bases and the J gene end by 8 bases; junction bases not matched to a gene: 3. Per the germline V gene, CDR1 is MNHNY and CDR2 is SVGAGI (reference sequence). DNA for the CDR3: TGTGCCAGCAGGGGGACAGGGGACGGCTACACCTTC. It specifies CASRGTGDGYTF.

The chain couples TRBV7-2 to TRBJ2-2; 7 bases agree with TRBD1. Germline V lookup: CDR1 SGHTA, CDR2 FQGNSA. This CDR3 has 12 amino acids. The V and J ends lost 5 bases and 13 bases, in that order; junction bases with no gene match: 7. CDR3: CASSIRQGALFF. DNA of the CDR3: TGTGCCAGCAGCATCCGACAGGGCGCGCTGTTTTTT.

The rearrangement joins TRBV7-9 to TRBJ1-4; no firm D call. Germline V gene data show CDR1 as SEHNR and CDR2 as FQNEAQ (reference sequence). This CDR3 is built from 15 residues. The V and J ends lost 3 bases and 7 bases respectively, with 15 bases between them. CDR3 protein: CASSFGLGSSEKLFF. CDR3 DNA: TGTGCCAGCAGCTTTGGTCTGGGCTCGAGTGAAAAACTGTTTTTT.